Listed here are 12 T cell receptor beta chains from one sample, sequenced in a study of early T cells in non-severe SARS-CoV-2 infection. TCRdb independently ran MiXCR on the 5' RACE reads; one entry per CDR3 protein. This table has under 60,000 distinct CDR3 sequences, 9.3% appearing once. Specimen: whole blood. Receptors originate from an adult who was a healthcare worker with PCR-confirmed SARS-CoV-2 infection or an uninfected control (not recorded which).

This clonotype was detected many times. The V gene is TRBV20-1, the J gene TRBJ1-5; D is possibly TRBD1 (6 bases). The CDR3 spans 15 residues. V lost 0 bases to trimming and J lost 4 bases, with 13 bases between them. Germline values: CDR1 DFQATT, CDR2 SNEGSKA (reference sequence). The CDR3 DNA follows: TGCAGTGCTAGAGAGGGGGGCAGTGCTAATCAGCCCCAGCATTTT. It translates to CSAREGGSANQPQHF.

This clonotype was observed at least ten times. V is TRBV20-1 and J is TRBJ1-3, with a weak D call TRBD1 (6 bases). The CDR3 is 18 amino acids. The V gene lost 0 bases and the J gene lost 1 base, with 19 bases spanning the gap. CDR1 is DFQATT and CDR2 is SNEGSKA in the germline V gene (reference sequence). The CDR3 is CSARDPPGRGGSGNTIYF. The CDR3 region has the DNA TGCAGTGCTAGAGATCCTCCCGGGAGGGGGGGTTCTGGAAACACCATATATTTT.

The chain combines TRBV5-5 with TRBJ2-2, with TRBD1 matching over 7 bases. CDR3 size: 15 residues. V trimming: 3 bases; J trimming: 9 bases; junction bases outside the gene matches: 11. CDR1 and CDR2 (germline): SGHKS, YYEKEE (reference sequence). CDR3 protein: CASSYYNRGVRELFF. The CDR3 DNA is TGTGCCAGCAGCTACTACAACAGGGGAGTAAGGGAGCTGTTTTTT. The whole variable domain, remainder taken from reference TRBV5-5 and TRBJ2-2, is DAGVTQSPTHLIKTRGQQVTLRCSPISGHKSVSWYQQVLGQGPQFIFQYYEKEERGRGNFPDRFSARQFPNYSSELNVNALLLGDSALYLCASSYYNRGVRELFFGEGSRLTVL.

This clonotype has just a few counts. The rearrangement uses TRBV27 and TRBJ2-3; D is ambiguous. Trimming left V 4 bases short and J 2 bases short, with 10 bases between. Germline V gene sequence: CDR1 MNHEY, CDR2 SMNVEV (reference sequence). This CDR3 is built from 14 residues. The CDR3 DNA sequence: TGTGCCAGCAGTTCCCGCCACCTCACAGATACGCAGTATTTT. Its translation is CASSSRHLTDTQYF.

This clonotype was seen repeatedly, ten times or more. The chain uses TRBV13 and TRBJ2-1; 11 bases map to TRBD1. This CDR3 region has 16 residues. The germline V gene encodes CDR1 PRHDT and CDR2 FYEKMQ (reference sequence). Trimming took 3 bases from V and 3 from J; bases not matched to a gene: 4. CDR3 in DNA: TGTGCCAGCAGCTTCGGACAGGGGGCGATCTACAATGAGCAGTTCTTC. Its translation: CASSFGQGAIYNEQFF.

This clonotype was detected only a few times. Written as DNA, the CDR3 is TGCAGTGCTAGAGAAGGAATTATAGATACGCAGTATTTT. As protein: CSAREGIIDTQYF. The chain combines TRBV20-1 with TRBJ2-3; no firm D call. From germline, CDR1 is DFQATT and CDR2 SNEGSKA (reference sequence). Deletions cut 0 bases from V and 5 bases from J, with 9 bases between. The CDR3 is 13 residues long.

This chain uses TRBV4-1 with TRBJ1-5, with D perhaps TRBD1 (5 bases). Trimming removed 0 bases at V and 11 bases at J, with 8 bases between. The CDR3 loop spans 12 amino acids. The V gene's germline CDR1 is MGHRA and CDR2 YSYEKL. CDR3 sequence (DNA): TGCGCCAGCAGCCAAGAGGGGGGTTCCCAGCATTTT. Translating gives CASSQEGGSQHF.

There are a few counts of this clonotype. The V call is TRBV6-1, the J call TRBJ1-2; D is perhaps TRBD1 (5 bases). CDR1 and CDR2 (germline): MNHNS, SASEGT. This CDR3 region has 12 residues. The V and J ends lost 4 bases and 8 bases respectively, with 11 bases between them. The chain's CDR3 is CASSASRDGYTF. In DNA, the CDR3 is TGTGCCAGCAGTGCTTCCAGGGACGGCTACACCTTC.

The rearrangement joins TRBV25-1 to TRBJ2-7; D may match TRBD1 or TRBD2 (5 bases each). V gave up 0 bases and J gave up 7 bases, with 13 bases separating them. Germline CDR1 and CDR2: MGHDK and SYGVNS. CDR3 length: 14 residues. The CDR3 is CASSEYGDAQEQYF. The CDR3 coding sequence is TGTGCCAGCAGTGAATACGGGGACGCTCAGGAGCAGTACTTC.

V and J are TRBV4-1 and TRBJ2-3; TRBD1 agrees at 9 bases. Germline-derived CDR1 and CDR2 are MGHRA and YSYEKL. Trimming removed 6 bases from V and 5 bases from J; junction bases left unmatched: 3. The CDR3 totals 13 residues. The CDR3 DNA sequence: TGCGCCAGCAGACTGGGACAGGGAGATACGCAGTATTTT. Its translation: CASRLGQGDTQYF.

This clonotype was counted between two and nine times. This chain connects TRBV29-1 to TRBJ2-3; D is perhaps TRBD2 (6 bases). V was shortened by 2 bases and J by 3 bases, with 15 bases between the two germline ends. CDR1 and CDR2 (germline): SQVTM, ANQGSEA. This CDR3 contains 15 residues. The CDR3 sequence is CSVERSSSGTDTQYF. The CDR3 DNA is TGCAGCGTTGAAAGGTCAAGTAGCGGAACAGATACGCAGTATTTT.

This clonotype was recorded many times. Here the CDR3 DNA reads TGTGCCAGCAGCCTTAGCGGGCGGACTGAAGCTTTCTTT. Protein sequence: CASSLSGRTEAFF. The chain links TRBV3-1 to TRBJ1-1, with D uncertain. The CDR3 runs 13 residues. V lost 4 bases and J lost 5, with 11 bases in between. Germline CDR1 reads LGHDT; CDR2 reads YNNKEL (reference sequence).